The following is a T cell receptor (beta chain) sequence with its context. Per the original data handling: It was from reference gene primer amplification that nucleated cell counts were estimated. TCRdb's copy holds only in-frame clones and misses some; the assay was immunoSEQ multiplex PCR. For V, J and clone size, that table is used; D and trimming come from the DNA. Of about 210,000 clones detected, about 83% appear once; the ten largest clones hold roughly 2.6%. The entry originates in a study of blood T cell repertoires in COVID-19. Background on the study: Acute-phase and convalescent COVID-19 samples originated in the United States, Italy and Spain. From T cells, B-cell-depleted T cells, or PBMCs came the material, which was cDNA or gDNA.

V was pared by 6 bases and J by 7 bases, with 22 bases between. Germline CDR1 and CDR2: KGHSH and LQKENI. The CDR3 is 15 residues long. Sequences were obtained from peripheral blood. This clonotype was obtained from a woman aged 35 to 49 with active or convalescent COVID-19. The chain joins TRBV18 to TRBJ2-7, with D maybe TRBD1 (6 bases). The CDR3 DNA reads as TGTGCCAGCTCCCCTTCCAGCAGGGGTGTAGGGGAGCAGTACTTC. It encodes CASSPSSRGVGEQYF.